The 29 T cell receptor beta chains below were found in one sample sequenced in a study of T cells in localized non-small cell lung cancer. Assay: immunoSEQ multiplex PCR; the TCRdb copy retains only in-frame clones and omits some. The sample includes about 2,500 clones, approximately 31% seen only once; the top ten take around 9.1%. Specimen: lung tumor tissue, collected before any cancer treatment. These receptors were collected from a man aged 35-69 years with stage III squamous cell lung carcinoma.

By its share, this clone is medium-sized. The chain carries TRBV11-3 and TRBJ2-5; TRBD1 might be the D (6 bases). V lost 5 bases to trimming and J lost 3 bases, with 16 bases between them. Germline CDR1 and CDR2: SGHNT and YENEEA. There are 15 residues in the CDR3. Here the CDR3 reads CASSHSSTGEETQYF. CDR3 in DNA: TGTGCCAGCAGCCACTCATCGACAGGAGAAGAGACCCAGTACTTC.

The gene calls are TRBV12-5 and TRBJ1-2, with 7 bases aligning to TRBD1. J was trimmed by 3 bases and V by 6 bases; bases with no gene match: 13. CDR3 length: 16 residues. In germline, CDR1 is LGHNT, CDR2 FRNRAP. The DNA of the CDR3 is TGTGCTAGTGGACGACAGGGAACGGAAGGCGACTATGGCTACACCTTC. Translation gives CASGRQGTEGDYGYTF.

This clone has more than one count but fewer than ten. At one boundary the junction diverges from the germline segment, which might be a read error. This chain joins TRBV7-6 and TRBJ2-1, with 9 bases lining up with TRBD2. Germline lookup yields CDR1 SGHVS and CDR2 FNYEAQ. The CDR3 is made up of 14 amino acids. The CDR3 reads CASSLAGAENEQFF. The CDR3, as DNA: TGTGCTAGCAGCTTAGCGGGAGCCGAAAATGAGCAGTTCTTC.

The DNA for the CDR3 is TGCGCCAGCAGCTTGACAGCGAACACCGGGGAGCTGTTTTTT. This encodes CASSLTANTGELFF. The chain combines TRBV5-1 with TRBJ2-2; D is unclear. The CDR3 has 14 residues. V lost 1 base to trimming and J lost 0 bases, with 4 bases between them. Germline-derived CDR1 and CDR2 are SGHRS and YFSETQ.

This sequence joins TRBV29-1 and TRBJ2-3; TRBD2 might be the D (6 bases). There are 13 residues in the CDR3. The germline V gene encodes CDR1 SQVTM and CDR2 ANQGSEA. V lost 5 bases and J lost 5, with 14 bases in between. The DNA of the CDR3 is TGCAGCGTTCCCCCCGTGGGGGGAGATACGCAGTATTTT. It translates to CSVPPVGGDTQYF.

This clone is deemed medium-sized (0.01 to 0.1%). The chain links TRBV11-3 to TRBJ1-5, with a weak D call TRBD1 (5 bases). The CDR3 runs 15 residues. V shed 6 bases and J shed 0 bases, with 12 bases lying between them. Germline V gene lookup returns CDR1 SGHNT and CDR2 YENEEA. The CDR3 nucleotides read TGTGCCAGCAGTTCTGGGGGGAGTAGCAATCAGCCCCAGCATTTT. Its protein is CASSSGGSSNQPQHF.

V usage is TRBV11-3 and J usage is TRBJ2-3, with D maybe TRBD1 (6 bases). V was cut by 5 bases and J by 6 bases, with 15 bases left in between. In germline, CDR1 is SGHNT, CDR2 YENEEA. This CDR3 region has 14 residues. The CDR3 sequence is CASSQGGRRDTQYF. CDR3 DNA: TGTGCCAGCAGCCAAGGGGGTCGGCGGGATACGCAGTATTTT.

V and J are TRBV18 and TRBJ1-5; D possibly corresponds to TRBD1 (5 bases). The CDR3 spans 16 residues. Germline V lookup: CDR1 KGHSH, CDR2 LQKENI. V was shortened by 3 bases and J by 4 bases, with 16 bases between the two germline ends. CDR3 region: CASSPPGQGGNQPQHF. CDR3 nucleotides: TGTGCCAGCTCACCCCCGGGGCAGGGAGGGAATCAGCCCCAGCATTTT.

This clone was detected only a few times. This chain joins TRBV11-3 and TRBJ2-2; TRBD2 aligns across 11 bases. V trimming: 4 bases; J trimming: 5 bases; junction bases outside the gene matches: 3. Germline CDR1 is SGHNT and CDR2 is YENEEA. CDR3 length: 15 amino acids. CDR3 sequence reads: CASSYGTSGTGELFF. The CDR3 DNA sequence: TGTGCCAGCAGCTACGGGACTAGCGGTACCGGGGAGCTGTTTTTT. Full variable domain (outside the CDR3, taken from reference TRBV11-3 and TRBJ2-2): EAGVVQSPRYKIIEKKQPVAFWCNPISGHNTLYWYLQNLGQGPELLIRYENEEAVDDSQLPKDRFSAERLKGVDSTLKIQPAELGDSAVYLCASSYGTSGTGELFFGEGSRLTVL.

This clone has a handful of counts. The J gene is TRBJ1-4, the V gene TRBV7-5; the listed D gene, TRBD1, was not tested against the DNA. TRBV7-5 is a known pseudogene. The CDR3 contains 15 residues. CDR3 coding DNA: TGTGCCAGCAGCTTAGTCACAGGGCCTAATGAAAAACTGTTTTTT. Translation gives CASSLVTGPNEKLFF.

The rearrangement joins TRBV25-1 to TRBJ1-1; 8 bases line up with TRBD1. With 3 bases clipped from V and 2 bases from J, the junction kept 5 bases outside the gene matches. The CDR3 has 15 amino acids. The germline gives CDR1 MGHDK, CDR2 SYGVNS. CDR3 coding DNA: TGTGCCAGCAGTGAGATGGACAGGGCCAACACTGAAGCTTTCTTT. Translating gives CASSEMDRANTEAFF.

This clone has a handful of counts. The gene calls are TRBV11-3 and TRBJ1-3, with TRBD1 as a possible D gene (5 bases). V lost 3 bases and J lost 0, with 6 bases in between. Germline CDR1 and CDR2: SGHNT and YENEEA. The CDR3 runs to 14 residues. Written as DNA, the CDR3 is TGTGCCAGCAGCTTGGGACTCTCTGGAAACACCATATATTTT. It encodes CASSLGLSGNTIYF.

The genes are TRBV19 and TRBJ1-4, with 8 bases aligning to TRBD1. After removal of 7 bases from V and 3 bases from J, the junction contained 7 bases not matched to a gene. The CDR3 extends over 15 amino acids. The germline gives CDR1 LNHDA, CDR2 SQIVND (reference sequence). The CDR3 loop reads CASTLQGVSNEKLFF. CDR3 nucleotides: TGTGCCAGTACCCTACAGGGGGTTTCTAATGAAAAACTGTTTTTT.

The chain couples TRBV11-3 to TRBJ1-3; D is unresolved. Deletions cut 1 base from V and 0 bases from J, with 10 bases between. The CDR3 sequence is 16 residues long. Germline V lookup: CDR1 SGHNT, CDR2 YENEEA. The CDR3 here is CASSLGSTSSGNTIYF. The DNA for the CDR3 is TGTGCCAGCAGCTTAGGGTCCACCAGCTCTGGAAACACCATATATTTT.

V is TRBV11-3 and J is TRBJ2-4; 9 positions match TRBD2. V lost 5 bases to trimming and J lost 4 bases; unmatched junction nucleotides: 12. The CDR3 covers 17 residues. Germline V gene lookup returns CDR1 SGHNT and CDR2 YENEEA. For the CDR3, the DNA is TGTGCCAGCAGCCCTGGACTTAGCGGGAGACCTAAAAACATTCAGTACTTC. This gives the protein CASSPGLSGRPKNIQYF.

In this sample, this clone turned up a few times. The CDR3 DNA reads as TGTGCCTGGAGCTGGGCGAGTGAAGCTTTCTTT. Protein product: CAWSWASEAFF. The chain employs TRBV30 and TRBJ1-1; no firm D call. The V end was cut by 3 bases, the J end by 7 bases, with 9 bases between. CDR1 is GTSNPN and CDR2 is SVGIG in the germline V gene (reference sequence). The CDR3 totals 11 residues.

This clone was counted a few times. The genes are TRBV30 and TRBJ1-3; D gene uncertain. V was pared by 8 bases and J by 0 bases, with 11 bases between. The germline V gene encodes CDR1 GTSNPN and CDR2 SVGIG (reference sequence). The CDR3 is made up of 13 amino acids. CDR3 residues: CAGFRSSGNTIYF. CDR3 in DNA: TGTGCCGGTTTTAGGTCCTCTGGAAACACCATATATTTT.

V and J are TRBV5-1 and TRBJ2-6; no reliable D call. CDR1 is SGHRS, CDR2 YFSETQ, per germline. Trimming left V 4 bases short and J 0 bases short, with 8 bases between. The CDR3 is made up of 15 amino acids. CDR3 protein: CASSPVHSGANVLTF. In DNA, the CDR3 is TGCGCCAGCAGCCCAGTCCACTCTGGGGCCAACGTCCTGACTTTC. Combining the CDR3 with reference TRBV5-1 and TRBJ2-6 gives the whole variable domain KAGVTQTPRYLIKTRGQQVTLSCSPISGHRSVSWYQQTPGQGLQFLFEYFSETQRNKGNFPGRFSGRQFSNSRSEMNVSTLELGDSALYLCASSPVHSGANVLTFGAGSRLTVL.

This clone has just a few counts. The rearrangement uses TRBV6-8 and TRBJ1-3; the D is unclear. Trimming removed 7 bases from V and 4 bases from J, with 14 bases in between. The CDR3 extends over 14 amino acids. Germline V gene sequence: CDR1 MNHGY, CDR2 SAAAGT. The CDR3 DNA reads TGTGCCAGCAATAGGGAGGTAACGGGAAACACCATATATTTT. It is translated as CASNREVTGNTIYF.

This clone was observed a few times. The rearrangement uses TRBV6-8 and TRBJ2-5; 8 bases fit TRBD1. The CDR3 length is 16 residues. The V gene's germline CDR1 is MNHGY and CDR2 SAAAGT. V was pared by 5 bases and J by 5 bases, with 13 bases of the junction left unmatched. CDR3 nucleotide sequence: TGTGCCAGCAGTACCGCAGACAGGGGAGAATGGGAGACCCAGTACTTC. It yields the protein CASSTADRGEWETQYF.

This chain uses TRBV5-1 with TRBJ2-2; either TRBD1 or TRBD2 may fit D (5 bases each). Per the germline V gene, CDR1 is SGHRS and CDR2 is YFSETQ. V gave up 2 bases and J gave up 6 bases, with 14 bases separating them. The CDR3 consists of 15 residues. CDR3 in DNA: TGCGCCAGCAGCTTCCGGGACCAGGCCCCCGGGGAGCTGTTTTTT. Translated, it gives CASSFRDQAPGELFF.

The table lists this clone with a few counts. The chain is built from TRBV6-8 and TRBJ2-1; 12 positions match TRBD1. V lost 6 bases, J lost 9 bases, and 9 bases stayed unmatched. CDR3 length equals 15 residues. Germline lookup yields CDR1 MNHGY and CDR2 SAAAGT. CDR3 region: CASSWGDRGLGEQFF. The CDR3 DNA reads as TGTGCCAGCAGCTGGGGGGACAGGGGGCTTGGTGAGCAGTTCTTC.

This chain links TRBV15 with TRBJ2-2; D is perhaps TRBD1 (5 bases). Germline CDR1 is LNHNV and CDR2 is YYDKDF (reference sequence). This CDR3 comprises 15 residues. V dropped 0 bases and J dropped 1 base, with 6 bases sitting between them. The CDR3 coding sequence is TGTGCCACCAGCAGAGAGCAGGGGAACACCGGGGAGCTGTTTTTT. This codes for CATSREQGNTGELFF.

The chain recombines TRBV7-5 with TRBJ2-1; TRBD2, the table's D call, lacks a check against the DNA. TRBV7-5 corresponds to a pseudogene. The CDR3 covers 16 residues. The CDR3: CASSFLGTGSYNEQFF. CDR3 nucleotide sequence: TGTGCCAGCAGCTTCTTGGGGACTGGATCCTACAATGAGCAGTTCTTC.

This clone has just a few counts. This chain joins TRBV28 and TRBJ2-2; D possibly matches TRBD1 or TRBD2 (5 bases each). The V end lost 6 bases, the J end lost 4 bases, and 12 bases lay between the germline ends. Germline V CDR1 and CDR2: MDHEN, SYDVKM. The CDR3 spans 14 residues. CDR3 in amino acids: CASRSGGSTGELFF. The CDR3 DNA reads TGTGCCAGCAGAAGTGGGGGTAGCACCGGGGAGCTGTTTTTT.

Within the sample, this clone is medium-sized (0.01 to 0.1%). This rearrangement joins TRBV6-8 to TRBJ2-7; 8 bases are a match to TRBD2. This CDR3 has 15 residues. Germline V gives CDR1 MNHGY, CDR2 SAAAGT. The V gene end was trimmed by 7 bases and the J gene end by 5 bases; junction bases not matched to a gene: 13. The CDR3 DNA reads as TGTGCCAGCACACCGGGACTAGAAGCGCTCCACGAGCAGTACTTC. This sequence encodes CASTPGLEALHEQYF.

This chain connects TRBV6-8 to TRBJ1-4; no clear D gene. There are 13 residues in the CDR3. Germline V CDR1 and CDR2: MNHGY, SAAAGT. Trimming shortened V by 5 bases and J by 6 bases, and 10 bases separated the two germline ends. CDR3 region: CASSGAADEKLFF. The CDR3 nucleotides are TGTGCCAGCAGTGGAGCGGCAGATGAAAAACTGTTTTTT.

This rearrangement joins TRBV9 to TRBJ1-1, with D unclear. V was cut by 2 bases and J by 2 bases, with 10 bases left in between. This CDR3 comprises 14 residues. CDR1 is SGDLS, CDR2 YYNGEE, per germline. For the CDR3, the DNA is TGTGCCAGCAGCGTCGCTCAAATAAACACTGAAGCTTTCTTT. It translates to CASSVAQINTEAFF.

The chain carries TRBV19 and TRBJ2-2; 7 bases agree with TRBD2. The germline CDR1 and CDR2 sequences are LNHDA and SQIVND (reference sequence). J gave up 0 bases and V 10 bases, and 5 bases lay outside the gene matches. The CDR3 is made up of 14 amino acids. Here the CDR3 reads CATGLVANTGELFF. The CDR3, as DNA: TGTGCCACCGGACTAGTCGCGAACACCGGGGAGCTGTTTTTT.